This entry is about one T cell receptor beta chain. Libraries were prepared by immunoSEQ multiplex PCR; TCRdb keeps only in-frame clonotypes and omits some of them. This table has under 1,100,000 clones, around 75% appearing once. The sample belongs to a study of shared clonotypes between healthy human individuals. This CDR3 has 18 amino acids. V was shortened by 3 bases and J by 0 bases, with 16 bases between the two germline ends. CDR1 and CDR2 from the germline V gene are SGHNT and YYREEE (reference sequence). Sequencing used memory CD4+ T cells sorted from blood. Subset meaning: CD45RA-negative fraction. J is TRBJ1-6 and V is TRBV5-4, with D maybe TRBD1 (5 bases). The source is a man aged 18 to 30 in good health. CDR3 protein: CASSSVQGGGSYNSPLHF. The CDR3 DNA sequence: TGTGCCAGCAGCTCGGTCCAGGGTGGGGGCTCCTATAATTCACCCCTCCACTTT.